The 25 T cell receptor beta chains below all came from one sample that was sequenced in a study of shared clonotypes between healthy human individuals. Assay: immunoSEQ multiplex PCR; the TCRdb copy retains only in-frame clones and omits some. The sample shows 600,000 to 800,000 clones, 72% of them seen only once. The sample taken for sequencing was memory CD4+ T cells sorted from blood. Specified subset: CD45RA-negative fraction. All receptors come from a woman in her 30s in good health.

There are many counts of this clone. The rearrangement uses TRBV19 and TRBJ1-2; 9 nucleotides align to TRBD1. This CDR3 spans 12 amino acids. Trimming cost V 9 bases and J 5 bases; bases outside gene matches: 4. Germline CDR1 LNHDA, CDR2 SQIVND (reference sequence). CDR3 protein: CASGQGRYGYTF. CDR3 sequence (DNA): TGTGCCAGCGGACAGGGGAGGTATGGCTACACCTTC. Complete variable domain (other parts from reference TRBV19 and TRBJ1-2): DGGITQSPKYLFRKEGQNVTLSCEQNLNHDAMYWYRQDPGQGLRLIYYSQIVNDFQKGDIAEGYSVSREKKESFPLTVTSAQKNPTAFYLCASGQGRYGYTFGSGTRLTVV.

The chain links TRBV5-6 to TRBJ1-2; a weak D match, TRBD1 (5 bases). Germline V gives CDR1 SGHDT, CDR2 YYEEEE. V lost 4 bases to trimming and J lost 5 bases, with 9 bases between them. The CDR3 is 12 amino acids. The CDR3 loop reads CASSAGLYGYTF. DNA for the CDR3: TGTGCCAGCAGCGCAGGGCTTTATGGCTACACCTTC. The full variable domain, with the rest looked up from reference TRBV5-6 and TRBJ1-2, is DAGVTQSPTHLIKTRGQQVTLRCSPKSGHDTVSWYQQALGQGPQFIFQYYEEEERQRGNFPDRFSGHQFPNYSSELNVNALLLGDSALYLCASSAGLYGYTFGSGTRLTVV.

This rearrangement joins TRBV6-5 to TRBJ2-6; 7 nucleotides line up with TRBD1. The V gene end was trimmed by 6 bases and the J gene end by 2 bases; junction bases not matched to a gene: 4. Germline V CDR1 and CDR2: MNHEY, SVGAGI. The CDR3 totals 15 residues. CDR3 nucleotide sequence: TGTGCCAGCAGAGCAACAGGGGCTGGGGCCAACGTCCTGACTTTC. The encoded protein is CASRATGAGANVLTF.

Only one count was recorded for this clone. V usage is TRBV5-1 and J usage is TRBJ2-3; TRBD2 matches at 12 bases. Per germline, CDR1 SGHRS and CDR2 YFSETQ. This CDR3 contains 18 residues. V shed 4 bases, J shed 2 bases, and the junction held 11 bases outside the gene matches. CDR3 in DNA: TGCGCCAGCAGCCTCGGGCTAGCGGGAGGGACTTACACAGATACGCAGTATTTT. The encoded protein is CASSLGLAGGTYTDTQYF.

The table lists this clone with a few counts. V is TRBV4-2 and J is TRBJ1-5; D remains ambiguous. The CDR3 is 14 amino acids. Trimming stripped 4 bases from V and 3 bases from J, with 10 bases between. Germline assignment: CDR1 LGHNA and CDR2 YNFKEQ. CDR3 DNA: TGTGCCAGCAGCCCCCGACGGGACAATCAGCCCCAGCATTTT. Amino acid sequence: CASSPRRDNQPQHF.

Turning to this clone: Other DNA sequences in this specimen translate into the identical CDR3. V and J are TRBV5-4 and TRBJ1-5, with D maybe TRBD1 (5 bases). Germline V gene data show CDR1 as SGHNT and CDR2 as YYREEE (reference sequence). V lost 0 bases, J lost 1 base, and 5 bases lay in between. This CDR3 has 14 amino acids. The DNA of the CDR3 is TGTGCCAGCAGCTTGGACAGGAGCAATCAGCCCCAGCATTTT. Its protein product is CASSLDRSNQPQHF.

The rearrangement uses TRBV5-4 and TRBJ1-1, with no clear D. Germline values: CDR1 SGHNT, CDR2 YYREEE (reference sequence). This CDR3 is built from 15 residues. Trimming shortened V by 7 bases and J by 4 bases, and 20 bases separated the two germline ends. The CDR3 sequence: CASYLGALSSTEAFF. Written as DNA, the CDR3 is TGTGCCAGCTATTTGGGAGCACTATCCTCCACTGAAGCTTTCTTT. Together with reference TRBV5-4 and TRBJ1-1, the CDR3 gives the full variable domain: ETGVTQSPTHLIKTRGQQVTLRCSSQSGHNTVSWYQQALGQGPQFIFQYYREEENGRGNFPPRFSGLQFPNYSSELNVNALELDDSALYLCASYLGALSSTEAFFGQGTRLTVV.

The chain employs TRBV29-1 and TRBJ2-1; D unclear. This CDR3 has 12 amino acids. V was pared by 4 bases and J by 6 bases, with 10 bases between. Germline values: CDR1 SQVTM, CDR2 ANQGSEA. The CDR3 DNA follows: TGCAGCGTTGTCCCTGGTGGCAATGAGCAGTTCTTC. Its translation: CSVVPGGNEQFF.

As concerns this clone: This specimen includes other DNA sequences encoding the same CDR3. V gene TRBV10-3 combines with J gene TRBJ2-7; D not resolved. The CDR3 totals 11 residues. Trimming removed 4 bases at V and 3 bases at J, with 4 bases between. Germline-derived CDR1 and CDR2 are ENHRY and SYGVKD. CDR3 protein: CAISASYEQYF. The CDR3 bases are TGTGCCATCAGTGCAAGCTACGAGCAGTACTTC.

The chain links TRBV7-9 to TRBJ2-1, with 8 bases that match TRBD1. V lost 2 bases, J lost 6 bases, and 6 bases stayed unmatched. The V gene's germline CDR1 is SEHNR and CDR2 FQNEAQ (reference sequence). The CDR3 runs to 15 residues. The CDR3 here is CASSLRTGNLNEQFF. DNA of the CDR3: TGTGCCAGCAGCTTACGGACAGGGAACCTCAATGAGCAGTTCTTC.

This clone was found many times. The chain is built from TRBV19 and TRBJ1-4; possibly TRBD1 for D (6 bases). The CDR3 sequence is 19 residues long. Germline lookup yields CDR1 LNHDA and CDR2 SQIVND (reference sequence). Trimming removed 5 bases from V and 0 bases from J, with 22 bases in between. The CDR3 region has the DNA TGTGCCAGTAGTCAATTCCGACAGGACCCTATATCAACTAATGAAAAACTGTTTTTT. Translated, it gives CASSQFRQDPISTNEKLFF.

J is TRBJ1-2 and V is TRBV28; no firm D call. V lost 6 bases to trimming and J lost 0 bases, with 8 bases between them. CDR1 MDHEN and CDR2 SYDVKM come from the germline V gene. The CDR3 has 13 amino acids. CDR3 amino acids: CASSQQANYGYTF. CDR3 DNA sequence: TGTGCCAGCAGCCAACAAGCTAACTATGGCTACACCTTC.

In DNA, the CDR3 is TGTGCCAGCAGCTCTAGCGGACCGAGCTCCTACAATGAGCAGTTCTTC. Translating it yields CASSSSGPSSYNEQFF. The V call is TRBV5-4, the J call TRBJ2-1, with 7 bases fitting TRBD2. The ends lost 3 bases at V and 0 bases at J; junction bases unmatched: 6. Germline assignment: CDR1 SGHNT and CDR2 YYREEE (reference sequence). This CDR3 region has 16 residues.

The CDR3 is CASSLLRDYGYTF. CDR3 nucleotide sequence: TGTGCCAGCAGTTTATTGCGGGACTATGGCTACACCTTC. This chain uses TRBV28 with TRBJ1-2; D not resolved. V lost 1 base and J lost 3, with 6 bases in between. Germline CDR1 reads MDHEN; CDR2 reads SYDVKM. The CDR3 extends over 13 amino acids.

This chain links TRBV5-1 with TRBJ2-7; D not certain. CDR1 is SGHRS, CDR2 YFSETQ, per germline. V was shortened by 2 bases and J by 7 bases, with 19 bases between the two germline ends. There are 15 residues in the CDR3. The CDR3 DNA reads TGCGCCAGCAGCTTTCTCGATAGGCAATTGGGGGAGCAGTACTTC. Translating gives CASSFLDRQLGEQYF.

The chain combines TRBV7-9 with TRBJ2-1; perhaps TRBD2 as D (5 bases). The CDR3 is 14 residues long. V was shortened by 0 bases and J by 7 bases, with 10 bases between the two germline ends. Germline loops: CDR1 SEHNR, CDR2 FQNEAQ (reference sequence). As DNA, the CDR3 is TGTGCCAGCAGCTTAGCGGGGAGAATAAATGAGCAGTTCTTC. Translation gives CASSLAGRINEQFF. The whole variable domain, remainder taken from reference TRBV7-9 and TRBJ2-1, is DTGVSQNPRHKITKRGQNVTFRCDPISEHNRLYWYRQTLGQGPEFLTYFQNEAQLEKSRLLSDRFSAERPKGSFSTLEIQRTEQGDSAMYLCASSLAGRINEQFFGPGTRLTVL.

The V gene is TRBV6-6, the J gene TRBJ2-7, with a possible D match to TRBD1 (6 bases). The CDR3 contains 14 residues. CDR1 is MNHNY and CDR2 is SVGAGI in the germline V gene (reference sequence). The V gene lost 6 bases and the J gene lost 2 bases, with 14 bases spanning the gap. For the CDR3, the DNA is TGTGCCAGCAGCCTTCTGGGGGCACCCTACGAGCAGTACTTC. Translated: CASSLLGAPYEQYF.

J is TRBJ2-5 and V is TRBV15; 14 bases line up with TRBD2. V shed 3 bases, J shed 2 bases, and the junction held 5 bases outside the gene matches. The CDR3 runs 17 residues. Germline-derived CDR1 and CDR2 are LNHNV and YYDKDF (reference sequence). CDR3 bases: TGTGCCACCAGCAGGGGGGGACTAGCGGGAGCGCAAGAGACCCAGTACTTC. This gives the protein CATSRGGLAGAQETQYF.

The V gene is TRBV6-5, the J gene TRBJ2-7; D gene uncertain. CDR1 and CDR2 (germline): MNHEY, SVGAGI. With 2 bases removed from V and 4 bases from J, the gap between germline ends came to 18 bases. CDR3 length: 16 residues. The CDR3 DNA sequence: TGTGCCAGCAGTTACACCGGTCGAGGCGTCGGGTACGAGCAGTACTTC. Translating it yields CASSYTGRGVGYEQYF.

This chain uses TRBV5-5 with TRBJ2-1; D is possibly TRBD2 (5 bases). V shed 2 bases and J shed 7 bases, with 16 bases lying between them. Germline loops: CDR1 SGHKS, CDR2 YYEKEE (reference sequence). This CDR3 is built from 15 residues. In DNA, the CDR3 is TGTGCCAGCAGCTTCCCGGGTGGACTCACTAATGAGCAGTTCTTC. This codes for CASSFPGGLTNEQFF.

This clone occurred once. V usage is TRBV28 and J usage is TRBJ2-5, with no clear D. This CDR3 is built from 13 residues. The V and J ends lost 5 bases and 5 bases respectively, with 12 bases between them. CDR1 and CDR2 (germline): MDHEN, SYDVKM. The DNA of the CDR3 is TGTGCCAGCAGTAGCGATCTCGTGGAGACCCAGTACTTC. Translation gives CASSSDLVETQYF.

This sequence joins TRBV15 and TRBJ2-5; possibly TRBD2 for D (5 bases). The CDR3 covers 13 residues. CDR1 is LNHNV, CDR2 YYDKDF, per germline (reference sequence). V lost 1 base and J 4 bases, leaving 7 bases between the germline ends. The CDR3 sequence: CATSRGGSETQYF. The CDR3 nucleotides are TGTGCCACCAGCAGAGGAGGGTCAGAGACCCAGTACTTC.

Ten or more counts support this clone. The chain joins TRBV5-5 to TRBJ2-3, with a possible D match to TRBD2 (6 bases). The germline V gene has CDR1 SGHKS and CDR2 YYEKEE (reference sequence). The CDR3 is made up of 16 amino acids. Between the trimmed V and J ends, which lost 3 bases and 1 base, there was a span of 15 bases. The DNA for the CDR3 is TGTGCCAGCAGCTCCGGGACTTTAAGGGGCACAGATACGCAGTATTTT. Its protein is CASSSGTLRGTDTQYF.

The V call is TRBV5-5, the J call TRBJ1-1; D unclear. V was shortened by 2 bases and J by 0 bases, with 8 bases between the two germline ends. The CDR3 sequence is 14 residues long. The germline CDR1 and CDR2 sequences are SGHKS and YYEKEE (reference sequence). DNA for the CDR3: TGTGCCAGCAGCTTAAAGGGAATGAACACTGAAGCTTTCTTT. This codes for CASSLKGMNTEAFF. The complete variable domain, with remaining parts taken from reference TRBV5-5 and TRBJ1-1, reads DAGVTQSPTHLIKTRGQQVTLRCSPISGHKSVSWYQQVLGQGPQFIFQYYEKEERGRGNFPDRFSARQFPNYSSELNVNALLLGDSALYLCASSLKGMNTEAFFGQGTRLTVV.

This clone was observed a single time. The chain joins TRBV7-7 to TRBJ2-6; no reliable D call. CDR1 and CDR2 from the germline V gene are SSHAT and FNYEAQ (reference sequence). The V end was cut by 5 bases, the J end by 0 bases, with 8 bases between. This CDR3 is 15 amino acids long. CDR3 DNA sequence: TGTGCCAGCAGCCCAGCCGACTCTGGGGCCAACGTCCTGACTTTC. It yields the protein CASSPADSGANVLTF.